This section outlines one T cell receptor (beta chain) sequence together with its context. The antigen remains unidentified. CDR1 and CDR2 (germline): GTSNPN, SVGIG (reference sequence). The CDR3 consists of 13 residues. Trimming took 7 bases from V and 9 from J; bases not matched to a gene: 8. This sample is part of a study of regulatory T cells in long-lasting Graves disease. Study results and limitations: More public clonotypes were shared by persistent patients (fewer than 3,000) than by new patients (roughly 930).

Time point reported: persistent/refractory GD, antithyroid drugs over 5 years with positive TRAb. After RNA was extracted from PBMCs, the TCR library was made from it. Building the TCR beta libraries relied on iRepertoire HTBI primers, and CDR3 regions underwent Arm-PCR. TCRdb fed the multiplex PCR reads into MiXCR, producing one record per CDR3 protein. The repertoire has some 420,000 distinct CDR3 sequences, around a fifth of them found once; the top ten carry about an eighth. This receptor was identified in a female donor with Graves disease. The input for sequencing was peripheral blood mononuclear cells (PBMCs), taken when the disease was refractory, from a patient treated with antithyroid drugs. V is TRBV30 and J is TRBJ1-6, with 8 bases matching TRBD1. CDR3 nucleotide sequence: TGTGCCTCTTTACAGGGGGTAATTTCACCCCTCCACTTT. Its protein product is CASLQGVISPLHF.